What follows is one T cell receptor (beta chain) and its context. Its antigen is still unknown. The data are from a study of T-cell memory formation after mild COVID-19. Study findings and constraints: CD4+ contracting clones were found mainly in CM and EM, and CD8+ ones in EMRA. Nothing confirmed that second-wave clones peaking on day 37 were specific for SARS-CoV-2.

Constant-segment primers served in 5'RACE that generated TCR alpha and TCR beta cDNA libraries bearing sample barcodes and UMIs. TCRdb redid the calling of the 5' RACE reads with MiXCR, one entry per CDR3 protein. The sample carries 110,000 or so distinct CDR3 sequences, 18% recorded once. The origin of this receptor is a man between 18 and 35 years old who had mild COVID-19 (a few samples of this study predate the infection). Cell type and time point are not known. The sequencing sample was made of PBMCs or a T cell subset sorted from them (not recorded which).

Written as DNA, the CDR3 is TGCGCCAGCAGCTTGGCCGGGACGAGCAGTGAAAAACTGTTTTTT. Protein: CASSLAGTSSEKLFF. The chain is built from TRBV5-1 and TRBJ1-4; maybe TRBD1 (5 bases). The CDR3 length is 15 residues. CDR1 and CDR2 from the germline V gene are SGHRS and YFSETQ. Trimming pared 0 bases from V and 7 bases from J, leaving 13 bases between.